This T cell receptor (beta chain) appears in the sequencing data of a study of OX40 agonist ivuxolimab in advanced cancers. In terms of the full investigation: The costimulatory receptor OX40 (CD134) was targeted by ivuxolimab, a fully human IgG2 agonistic monoclonal antibody. Intravenous ivuxolimab was administered to patients every 2 weeks at six dose levels: 0.01, 0.1, 0.3, 1.5, 3 and 10 mg/kg. The monotherapy dose-escalation portion (N of about 47 patients) of the phase I ivuxolimab trial is reported in the paper. Among the roughly 50 dose-escalation patients, 19 had hepatocellular carcinoma, roughly 15 melanoma, 9 renal cell carcinoma and 9 head and neck cancer. A male proportion of roughly 80% and a mean age of approximately 58 years, ranging from 23 to 79, were recorded for the dose-escalation cohort. Peripheral TCRbeta sequencing aimed to test whether ivuxolimab altered TCR sequence diversity and caused clonal T-cell expansion. Prior anti-PD-1, anti-PD-L1 or anti-CTLA-4 therapy was permitted, and 40% of dose-escalation patients had received checkpoint inhibitors. Partial responses occurred in three dose-escalation patients, of whom one had hepatocellular carcinoma and two had cutaneous melanoma.

Via the germline V gene, CDR1 is MNHEY and CDR2 SVGAGI. From the cysteine up to the phenylalanine, the CDR3 has a length of 14 residues. Kept here is only the CDR3 DNA, which spans 42 bases and is read in frame from base 1. The junction shows trimming of 2 bases on V and 3 bases on J, and the gene matches do not reach 4 bases of it. With regard to this clone: Its specific antigen is unknown. Per-nucleotide qualities are absent, and no much larger clonotype sits a single base away.

Genomic DNA was isolated from the sorted cells so that the TCRbeta CDR3 region could be sequenced. The immunoSEQ Assay was used to sequence the TCRbeta CDR3 regions. TCRdb re-hosts the immuneACCESS table, in-frame sequences only. Its copies lack some clones; in the studies checked, an unresolved V gene accounts for under half of them, and the cause for the rest is not known. For this sample there are about 43,000 clones; about 90% appear just once. The ten most abundant clones make up about a third of the sample. What the study reported, not specific to this receptor: In the 0.1-3.0 mg/kg groups, partial responders were among the patients with the lowest normalized peripheral clonal expansion, particularly in CD8+ T cells. Low levels of normalized T-cell clonal expansion were also seen in some patients who did not respond. Which antigens the clonally expanded peripheral T cells were specific for was not determined. At doses of 0.1 to 3.0 mg/kg, clonal expansion of both CD4+ and CD8+ blood T cells was observed from baseline to week 6. After ivuxolimab, CD8+ T cells had more expanded clones than CD4+ T cells on average.

Patients with a history of autoimmune disease or receiving systemic immunosuppression were excluded from the trial. Peripheral blood for TCR sequencing was drawn from every dose cohort at baseline, at cycle 4 day 1 and at cycle 7 day 1. The samples were taken from a phase I, first-in-human, multicenter, open-label dose-escalation trial of ivuxolimab. Adults with locally advanced or metastatic head and neck squamous cell, hepatocellular, melanoma or renal cell carcinoma were enrolled in the trial. Before TCR sequencing, CD4+ and CD8+ T cells were separately sorted from peripheral blood. The clonotype comes from an adult with an advanced solid tumor such as melanoma, head and neck, liver or kidney cancer. The sample in question was CD4+ or CD8+ T cells sorted from blood, obtained in a trial of the OX40 agonist ivuxolimab. The rearranged chain carries TRBV6-5 and TRBJ2-7, with 7 bases aligning to TRBD1. The DNA sequence is TGTGCCAGCAGTTACGGCGCAGGGGGCTACGAGCAGTACTTC. Its coded protein is CASSYGAGGYEQYF.